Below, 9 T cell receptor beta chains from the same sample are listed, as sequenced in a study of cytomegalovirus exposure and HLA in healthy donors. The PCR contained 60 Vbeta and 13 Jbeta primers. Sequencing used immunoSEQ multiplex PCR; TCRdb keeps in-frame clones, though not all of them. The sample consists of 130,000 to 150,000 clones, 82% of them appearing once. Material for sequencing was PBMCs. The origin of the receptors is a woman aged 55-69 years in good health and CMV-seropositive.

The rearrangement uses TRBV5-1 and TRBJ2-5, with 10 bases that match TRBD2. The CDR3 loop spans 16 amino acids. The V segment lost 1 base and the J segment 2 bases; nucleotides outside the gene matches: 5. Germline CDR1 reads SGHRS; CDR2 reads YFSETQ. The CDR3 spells CASSLSLAGEQETQYF. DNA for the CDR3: TGCGCCAGCAGCTTGAGCCTAGCGGGGGAACAAGAGACCCAGTACTTC.

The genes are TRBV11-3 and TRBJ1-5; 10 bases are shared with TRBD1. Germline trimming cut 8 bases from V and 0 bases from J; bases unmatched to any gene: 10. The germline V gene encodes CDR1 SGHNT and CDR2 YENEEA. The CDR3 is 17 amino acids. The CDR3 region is CASATGTGDYSNQPQHF. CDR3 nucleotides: TGTGCCAGCGCGACGGGGACAGGGGATTATAGCAATCAGCCCCAGCATTTT.

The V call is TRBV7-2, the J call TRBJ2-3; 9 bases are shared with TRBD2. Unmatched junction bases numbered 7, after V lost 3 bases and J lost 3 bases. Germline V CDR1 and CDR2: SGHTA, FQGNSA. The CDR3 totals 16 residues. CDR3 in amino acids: CASSFFSGSGTDTQYF. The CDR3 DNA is TGTGCCAGCAGCTTTTTTAGCGGGAGCGGGACAGATACGCAGTATTTT.

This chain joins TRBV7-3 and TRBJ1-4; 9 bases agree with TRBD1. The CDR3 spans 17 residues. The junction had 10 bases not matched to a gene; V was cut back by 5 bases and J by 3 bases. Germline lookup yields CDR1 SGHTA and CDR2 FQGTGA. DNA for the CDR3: TGTGCCAGCAGCCCTCGGGACAGGGAGCGTGCTAATGAAAAACTGTTTTTT. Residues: CASSPRDRERANEKLFF.

The CDR3: CASSLGLVYEQYF. The CDR3 DNA is TGCGCCAGCAGCTTGGGACTCGTCTACGAGCAGTACTTC. The chain uses TRBV5-1 and TRBJ2-7; D is uncertain. The length of the CDR3 is 13 residues. Trimming pared 0 bases from V and 3 bases from J, leaving 7 bases between. In germline, CDR1 is SGHRS, CDR2 YFSETQ. Looking up the rest from reference TRBV5-1 and TRBJ2-7 gives the full variable domain: KAGVTQTPRYLIKTRGQQVTLSCSPISGHRSVSWYQQTPGQGLQFLFEYFSETQRNKGNFPGRFSGRQFSNSRSEMNVSTLELGDSALYLCASSLGLVYEQYFGPGTRLTVT.

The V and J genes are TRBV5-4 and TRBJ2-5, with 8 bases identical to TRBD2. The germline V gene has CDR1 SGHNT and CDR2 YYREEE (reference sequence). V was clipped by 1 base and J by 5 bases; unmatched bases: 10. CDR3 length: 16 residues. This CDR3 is CASSLRTGTRVETQYF. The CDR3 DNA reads TGTGCCAGCAGCTTGAGAACTGGGACTAGGGTTGAGACCCAGTACTTC. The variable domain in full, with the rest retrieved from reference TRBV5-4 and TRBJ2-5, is ETGVTQSPTHLIKTRGQQVTLRCSSQSGHNTVSWYQQALGQGPQFIFQYYREEENGRGNFPPRFSGLQFPNYSSELNVNALELDDSALYLCASSLRTGTRVETQYFGPGTRLLVL.

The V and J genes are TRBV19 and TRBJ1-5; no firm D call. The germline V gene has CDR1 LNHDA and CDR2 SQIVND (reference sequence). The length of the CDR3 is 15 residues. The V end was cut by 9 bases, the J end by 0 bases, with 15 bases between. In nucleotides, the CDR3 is TGTGCCAGCTCCGGTGAGGGTTATAGCAATCAGCCCCAGCATTTT. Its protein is CASSGEGYSNQPQHF.

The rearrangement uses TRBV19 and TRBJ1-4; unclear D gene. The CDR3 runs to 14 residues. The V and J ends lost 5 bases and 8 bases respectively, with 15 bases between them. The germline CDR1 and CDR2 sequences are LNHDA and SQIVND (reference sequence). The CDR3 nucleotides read TGTGCCAGTAGTCCAACACCCCCTGTGGAAAAACTGTTTTTT. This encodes CASSPTPPVEKLFF.

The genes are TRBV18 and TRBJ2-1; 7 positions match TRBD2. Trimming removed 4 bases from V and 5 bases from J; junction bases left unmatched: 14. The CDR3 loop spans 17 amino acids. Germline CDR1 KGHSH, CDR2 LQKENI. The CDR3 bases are TGTGCCAGCTCACGAGATCGGGGGGAGGGTATCAACAATGAGCAGTTCTTC. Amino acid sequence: CASSRDRGEGINNEQFF.